The TCR beta chain described here comes from a study of T cell responses to AZD1222 COVID-19 vaccine. Study observations and caveats: Dominant at 160-218 and 743-854, vaccine-associated CD4 TCRs also spanned spike.

This CDR3 contains 14 residues. In germline, CDR1 is MDHEN, CDR2 SYDVKM. V gave up 7 bases and J gave up 7 bases, with 14 bases separating them. On this clone itself: The antigen is not known.

Repertoires were generated with immunoSEQ multiplex PCR, while TCRdb's copy carries only in-frame clones and drops some. The data show around 100,000 clones, with approximately 91% seen just once and around 1.7% held by the top ten. V is TRBV28 and J is TRBJ1-6; D possibly corresponds to TRBD1 (6 bases). The specimen comprised peripheral blood, sampled on day 0 of AZD1222 vaccination. This TCR came from an adult in good health. The DNA of the CDR3 is TGTGCCAGCACGGAACAGGGTCTAAATTCACCCCTCCACTTT. It encodes CASTEQGLNSPLHF.